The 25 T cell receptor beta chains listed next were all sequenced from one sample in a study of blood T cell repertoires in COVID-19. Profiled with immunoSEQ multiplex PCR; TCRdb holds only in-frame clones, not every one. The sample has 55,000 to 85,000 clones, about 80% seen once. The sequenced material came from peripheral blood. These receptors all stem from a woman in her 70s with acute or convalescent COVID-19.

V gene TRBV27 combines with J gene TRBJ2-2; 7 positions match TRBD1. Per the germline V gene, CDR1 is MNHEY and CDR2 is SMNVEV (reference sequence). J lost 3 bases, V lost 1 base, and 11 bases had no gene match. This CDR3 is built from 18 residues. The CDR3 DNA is TGTGCCAGCAGTTTATTCTTTAAGGACAGGACCCACACCGGGGAGCTGTTTTTT. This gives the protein CASSLFFKDRTHTGELFF.

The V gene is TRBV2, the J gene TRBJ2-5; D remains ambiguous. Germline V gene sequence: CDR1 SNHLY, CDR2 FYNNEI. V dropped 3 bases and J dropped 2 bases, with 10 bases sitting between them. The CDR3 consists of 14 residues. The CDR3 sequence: CASSDFSFQETQYF. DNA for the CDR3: TGTGCCAGCAGTGATTTCTCGTTTCAAGAGACCCAGTACTTC.

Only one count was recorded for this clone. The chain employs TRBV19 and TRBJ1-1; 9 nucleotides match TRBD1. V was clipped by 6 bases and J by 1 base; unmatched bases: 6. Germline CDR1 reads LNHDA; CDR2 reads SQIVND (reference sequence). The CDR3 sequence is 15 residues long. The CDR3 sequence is CASSLTGQGNTEAFF. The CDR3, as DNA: TGTGCCAGTAGCCTCACGGGACAGGGGAACACTGAAGCTTTCTTT. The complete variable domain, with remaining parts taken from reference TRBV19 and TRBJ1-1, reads DGGITQSPKYLFRKEGQNVTLSCEQNLNHDAMYWYRQDPGQGLRLIYYSQIVNDFQKGDIAEGYSVSREKKESFPLTVTSAQKNPTAFYLCASSLTGQGNTEAFFGQGTRLTVV.

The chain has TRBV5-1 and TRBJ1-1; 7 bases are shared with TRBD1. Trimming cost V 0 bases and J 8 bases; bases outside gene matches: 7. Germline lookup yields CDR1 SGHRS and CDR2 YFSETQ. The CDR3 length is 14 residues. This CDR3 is CASSLEPGTAEAFF. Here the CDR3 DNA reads TGCGCCAGCAGCTTGGAGCCCGGGACAGCCGAAGCTTTCTTT.

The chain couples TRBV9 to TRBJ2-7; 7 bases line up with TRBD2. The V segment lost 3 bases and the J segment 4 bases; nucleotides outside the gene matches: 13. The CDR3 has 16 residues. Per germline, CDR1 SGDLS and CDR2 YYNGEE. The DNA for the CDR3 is TGTGCCAGCAGCGCGGGGGGATCGGGAGTGGTATACGAGCAGTACTTC. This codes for CASSAGGSGVVYEQYF.

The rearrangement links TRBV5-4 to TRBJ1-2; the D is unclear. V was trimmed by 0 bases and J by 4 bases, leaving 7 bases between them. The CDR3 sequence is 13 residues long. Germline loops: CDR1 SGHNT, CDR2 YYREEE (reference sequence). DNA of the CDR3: TGTGCCAGCAGCTTGGGAGGCACCTATGGCTACACCTTC. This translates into CASSLGGTYGYTF.

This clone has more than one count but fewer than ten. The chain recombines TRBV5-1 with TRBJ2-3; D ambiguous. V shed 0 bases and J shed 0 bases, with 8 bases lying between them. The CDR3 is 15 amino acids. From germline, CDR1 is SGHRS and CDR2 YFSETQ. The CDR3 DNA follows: TGCGCCAGCAGCTTGGAACGGTCTAGCACAGATACGCAGTATTTT. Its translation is CASSLERSSTDTQYF.

This CDR3 is CASSILQGPATNEKLFF. CDR3 DNA: TGTGCCAGTAGTATCCTACAGGGACCAGCAACTAATGAAAAACTGTTTTTT. This rearrangement joins TRBV19 to TRBJ1-4; the D gene is possibly TRBD1 (6 bases). This CDR3 region has 17 residues. V lost 3 bases to trimming and J lost 0 bases, with 14 bases between them. Per the germline V gene, CDR1 is LNHDA and CDR2 is SQIVND (reference sequence).

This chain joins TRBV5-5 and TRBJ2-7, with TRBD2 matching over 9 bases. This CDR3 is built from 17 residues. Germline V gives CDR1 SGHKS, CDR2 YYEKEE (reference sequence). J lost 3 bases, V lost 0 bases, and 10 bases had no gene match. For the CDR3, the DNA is TGTGCCAGCAGCTTGGCCCCGGCTAGCGGGGTAAACTACGAGCAGTACTTC. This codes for CASSLAPASGVNYEQYF.

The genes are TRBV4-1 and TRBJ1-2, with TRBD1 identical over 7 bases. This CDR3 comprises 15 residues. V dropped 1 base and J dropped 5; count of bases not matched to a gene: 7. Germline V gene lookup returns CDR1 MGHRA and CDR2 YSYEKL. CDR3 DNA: TGCGCCAGCAGCCAAGGACAGGGTATGGATTATGGCTACACCTTC. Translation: CASSQGQGMDYGYTF.

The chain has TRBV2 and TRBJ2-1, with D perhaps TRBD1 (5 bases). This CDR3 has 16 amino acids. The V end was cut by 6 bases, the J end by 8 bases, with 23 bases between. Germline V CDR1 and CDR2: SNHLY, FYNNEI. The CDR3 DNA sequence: TGTGCCAGCAGCGGACAAGGCTACCCTTCCGCCTATGAGCAGTTCTTC. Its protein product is CASSGQGYPSAYEQFF.

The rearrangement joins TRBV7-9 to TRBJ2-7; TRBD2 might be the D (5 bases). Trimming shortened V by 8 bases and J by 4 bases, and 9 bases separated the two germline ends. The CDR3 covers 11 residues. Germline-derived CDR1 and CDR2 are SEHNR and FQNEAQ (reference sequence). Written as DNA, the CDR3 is TGTGCCAGCCACGGGGATTACGAGCAGTACTTC. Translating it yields CASHGDYEQYF.

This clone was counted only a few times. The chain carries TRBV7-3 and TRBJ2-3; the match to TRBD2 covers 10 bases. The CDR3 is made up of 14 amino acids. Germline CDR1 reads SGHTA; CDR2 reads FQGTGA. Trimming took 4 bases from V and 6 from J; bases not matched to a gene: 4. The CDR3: CASSSLAGADTQYF. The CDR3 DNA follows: TGTGCCAGCAGCTCCCTAGCGGGAGCGGATACGCAGTATTTT.

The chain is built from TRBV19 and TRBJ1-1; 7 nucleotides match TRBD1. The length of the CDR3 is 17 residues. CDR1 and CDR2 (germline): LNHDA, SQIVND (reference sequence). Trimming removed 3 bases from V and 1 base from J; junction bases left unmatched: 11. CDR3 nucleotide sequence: TGTGCCAGTAGTATCGGGCCCGTGGGACAGCGGAACACTGAAGCTTTCTTT. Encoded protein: CASSIGPVGQRNTEAFF.

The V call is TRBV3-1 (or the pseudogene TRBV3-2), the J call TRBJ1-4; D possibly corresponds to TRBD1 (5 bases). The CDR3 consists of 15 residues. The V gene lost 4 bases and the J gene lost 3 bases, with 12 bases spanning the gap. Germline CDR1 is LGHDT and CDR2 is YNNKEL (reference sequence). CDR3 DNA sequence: TGTGCCAGCAGCCGCAGCGGGGGGGCTAATGAAAAACTGTTTTTT. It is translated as CASSRSGGANEKLFF.

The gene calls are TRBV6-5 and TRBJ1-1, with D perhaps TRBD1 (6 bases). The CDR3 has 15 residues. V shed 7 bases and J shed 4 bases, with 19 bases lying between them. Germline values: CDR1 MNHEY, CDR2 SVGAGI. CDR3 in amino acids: CASMTNRASATEAFF. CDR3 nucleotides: TGTGCCAGCATGACGAACAGGGCCTCGGCCACTGAAGCTTTCTTT.

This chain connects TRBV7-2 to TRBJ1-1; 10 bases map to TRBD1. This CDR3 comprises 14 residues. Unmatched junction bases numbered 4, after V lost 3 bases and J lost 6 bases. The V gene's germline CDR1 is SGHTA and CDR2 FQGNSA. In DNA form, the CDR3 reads TGTGCCAGCAGCTTCGACAGGGGGCGCCCTGAAGCTTTCTTT. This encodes CASSFDRGRPEAFF.

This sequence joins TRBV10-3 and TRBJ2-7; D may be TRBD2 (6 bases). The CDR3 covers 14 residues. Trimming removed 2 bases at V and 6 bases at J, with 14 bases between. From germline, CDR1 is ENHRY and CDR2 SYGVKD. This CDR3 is CAISEGGSEGEQYF. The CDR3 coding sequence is TGTGCCATCAGTGAGGGAGGGTCGGAGGGCGAGCAGTACTTC.

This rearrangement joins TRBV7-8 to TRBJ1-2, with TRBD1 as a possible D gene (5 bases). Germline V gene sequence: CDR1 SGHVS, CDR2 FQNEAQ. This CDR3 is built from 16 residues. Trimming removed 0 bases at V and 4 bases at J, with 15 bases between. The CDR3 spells CASSLADQGKAYGYTF. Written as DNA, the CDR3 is TGTGCCAGCAGCTTAGCGGATCAGGGAAAGGCCTATGGCTACACCTTC.

The CDR3 spells CANRPSGVPVTYEQYF. Here the CDR3 DNA reads TGTGCCAACCGACCTAGCGGAGTCCCCGTTACCTACGAGCAGTACTTC. The chain links TRBV28 to TRBJ2-7; 7 nucleotides agree with TRBD2. The trim removed 10 bases at V and 2 bases at J, leaving 17 bases unmatched. CDR1 MDHEN and CDR2 SYDVKM come from the germline V gene. The CDR3 length is 16 residues.

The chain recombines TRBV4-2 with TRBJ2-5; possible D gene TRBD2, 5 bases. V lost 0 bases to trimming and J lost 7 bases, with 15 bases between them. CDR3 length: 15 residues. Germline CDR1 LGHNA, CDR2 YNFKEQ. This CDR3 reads CASSQDLALAGTQYF. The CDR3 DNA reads TGTGCCAGCAGCCAAGATCTAGCCCTAGCAGGGACCCAGTACTTC.

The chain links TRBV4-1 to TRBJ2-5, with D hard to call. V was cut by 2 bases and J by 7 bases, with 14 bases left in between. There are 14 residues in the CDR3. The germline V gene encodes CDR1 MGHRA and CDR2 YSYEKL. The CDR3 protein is CASSQSSASGTQYF. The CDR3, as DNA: TGCGCCAGCAGCCAAAGTTCCGCCTCCGGGACCCAGTACTTC.

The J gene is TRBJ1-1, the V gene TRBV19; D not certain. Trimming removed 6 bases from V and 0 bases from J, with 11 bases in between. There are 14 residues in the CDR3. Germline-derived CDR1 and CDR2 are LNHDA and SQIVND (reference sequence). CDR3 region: CASRALGLNTEAFF. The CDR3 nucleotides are TGTGCCAGTAGGGCATTGGGCTTGAACACTGAAGCTTTCTTT.

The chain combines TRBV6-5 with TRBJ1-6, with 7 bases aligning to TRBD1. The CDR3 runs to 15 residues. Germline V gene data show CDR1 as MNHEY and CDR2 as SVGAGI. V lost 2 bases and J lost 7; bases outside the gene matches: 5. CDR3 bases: TGTGCCAGCAGTTACGTTGGCAGGGGGAATTCACCCCTCCACTTT. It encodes CASSYVGRGNSPLHF.

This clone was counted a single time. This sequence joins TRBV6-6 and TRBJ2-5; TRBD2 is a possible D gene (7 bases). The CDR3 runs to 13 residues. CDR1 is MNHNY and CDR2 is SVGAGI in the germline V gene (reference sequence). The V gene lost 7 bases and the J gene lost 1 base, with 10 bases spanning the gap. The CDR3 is CASNGGPQETQYF. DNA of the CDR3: TGTGCCAGCAACGGGGGGCCCCAAGAGACCCAGTACTTC.